Presented here are 19 T cell receptor beta chains from one specimen sequenced in a study of identifying expanded T cells in peripheral blood. TCRdb keeps only in-frame clones here, not all; method: immunoSEQ multiplex PCR. The profile shows tens of thousands of clones, 84% of them singletons. Sequenced input: blood. The receptors here all came from a person aged 18 to 75 in good health.

J is TRBJ2-1 and V is TRBV7-9, with 11 positions matching TRBD2. V gave up 3 bases and J gave up 2 bases; unmatched junction bases: 9. The CDR3 is 18 residues long. Per germline, CDR1 SEHNR and CDR2 FQNEAQ (reference sequence). CDR3 coding DNA: TGTGCCAGCAGCTTGCCCCCCCGACTAGCGGGAACCTACAATGAGCAGTTCTTC. Its translation is CASSLPPRLAGTYNEQFF.

V usage is TRBV4-1 and J usage is TRBJ1-1; D is undetermined. This CDR3 is built from 13 residues. Per the germline V gene, CDR1 is MGHRA and CDR2 is YSYEKL. Trimming took off 3 bases at V and 8 bases at J, with 13 bases between the two ends. The CDR3 sequence is CASSQGPEYEAFF. For the CDR3, the DNA is TGCGCCAGCAGCCAGGGCCCCGAATACGAAGCTTTCTTT.

The V gene is TRBV5-1, the J gene TRBJ1-2; D gene ambiguous. The CDR3 totals 13 residues. Germline V gives CDR1 SGHRS, CDR2 YFSETQ. V was clipped by 2 bases and J by 2 bases, with 7 bases between them. The CDR3 loop reads CASSFSRNYGYTF. CDR3 in DNA: TGCGCCAGCAGCTTCTCCAGAAACTATGGCTACACCTTC.

The rearrangement uses TRBV6-6 and TRBJ2-2; 7 nucleotides line up with TRBD2. From germline, CDR1 is MNHNY and CDR2 SVGAGI (reference sequence). V was clipped by 2 bases and J by 6 bases; unmatched bases: 6. This CDR3 is 15 amino acids long. The CDR3 region is CASSYGREVPGELFF. The DNA for the CDR3 is TGTGCCAGCAGTTACGGTCGGGAGGTCCCCGGGGAGCTGTTTTTT.

The chain uses TRBV6-4 and TRBJ2-5; TRBD1 might be the D (6 bases). V was trimmed by 0 bases and J by 5 bases, leaving 7 bases between them. The CDR3 sequence is 13 residues long. From germline, CDR1 is MRHNA and CDR2 SNTAGT. In nucleotides, the CDR3 is TGTGCCAGCAGTGACTCTCAGGGGGAGACCCAGTACTTC. Its translation is CASSDSQGETQYF.

This chain connects TRBV27 to TRBJ2-7; no clear D gene. This CDR3 is 13 amino acids long. V was clipped by 0 bases and J by 2 bases, with 5 bases between them. Germline assignment: CDR1 MNHEY and CDR2 SMNVEV (reference sequence). As DNA, the CDR3 is TGTGCCAGCAGTTTATCTCGGACCTACGAGCAGTACTTC. Its translation: CASSLSRTYEQYF.

This clone was picked up one time. The V gene is TRBV9, the J gene TRBJ1-1, with 8 bases that match TRBD1. The germline CDR1 and CDR2 sequences are SGDLS and YYNGEE. The CDR3 loop spans 16 amino acids. The V gene end was trimmed by 1 base and the J gene end by 0 bases; junction bases not matched to a gene: 5. CDR3 sequence reads: CASSVRTGSMNTEAFF. DNA of the CDR3: TGTGCCAGCAGCGTACGGACAGGGAGTATGAACACTGAAGCTTTCTTT.

CDR3 coding DNA: TGTGCCAGCAGTGTGCTAGCGGGGGCCTCCTACGAGCAGTACTTC. This codes for CASSVLAGASYEQYF. V usage is TRBV6-4 and J usage is TRBJ2-7; TRBD2 matches at 10 bases. The CDR3 covers 15 residues. In germline, CDR1 is MRHNA, CDR2 SNTAGT. Unmatched junction bases numbered 3, after V lost 4 bases and J lost 0 bases.

The gene calls are TRBV11-2 and TRBJ1-2, with D tentatively TRBD1 (5 bases). CDR1 and CDR2 (germline): SGHAT, FQNNGV. V gave up 0 bases and J gave up 3 bases, with 5 bases separating them. This CDR3 comprises 13 residues. The CDR3 sequence: CASSLETDYGYTF. CDR3 nucleotides: TGTGCCAGCAGCTTAGAGACAGACTATGGCTACACCTTC.

The chain has TRBV20-1 and TRBJ2-7, with D possibly being TRBD1 (5 bases). This CDR3 has 11 residues. From germline, CDR1 is DFQATT and CDR2 SNEGSKA (reference sequence). V dropped 4 bases and J dropped 6 bases, with 10 bases sitting between them. CDR3: CSATGKVEQYF. Here the CDR3 DNA reads TGCAGTGCTACAGGGAAGGTCGAGCAGTACTTC.

The rearrangement links TRBV5-6 to TRBJ2-1; TRBD1 matches at 8 bases. V dropped 3 bases and J dropped 9; count of bases not matched to a gene: 8. The CDR3 spans 14 residues. Germline-derived CDR1 and CDR2 are SGHDT and YYEEEE. CDR3 region: CASSSGTGLGEQFF. The CDR3 DNA reads as TGTGCCAGCAGCTCCGGGACAGGCCTGGGTGAGCAGTTCTTC.

The sample holds a few counts of this clone. The chain joins TRBV7-2 to TRBJ1-2; D gene ambiguous. CDR3 size: 14 residues. V was trimmed by 5 bases and J by 5 bases, leaving 15 bases between them. The V gene's germline CDR1 is SGHTA and CDR2 FQGNSA. The CDR3 DNA reads TGTGCCAGCAGCCCCGGCCCTGGAGGGTATGGCTACACCTTC. It yields the protein CASSPGPGGYGYTF.

The rearrangement joins TRBV15 to TRBJ1-4, with D unresolved. Trimming left V 8 bases short and J 5 bases short, with 12 bases between. The CDR3 length is 13 residues. Germline CDR1 is LNHNV and CDR2 is YYDKDF (reference sequence). The CDR3 protein is CATAGRKNEKLFF. The CDR3 DNA is TGTGCCACCGCCGGACGGAAAAATGAAAAACTGTTTTTT.

The gene calls are TRBV7-9 and TRBJ2-5; 7 bases are a match to TRBD1. Germline V gene data show CDR1 as SEHNR and CDR2 as FQNEAQ (reference sequence). There are 15 residues in the CDR3. V trimming: 3 bases; J trimming: 2 bases; junction bases outside the gene matches: 6. CDR3 sequence (DNA): TGTGCCAGCAGCTTGGCCCGACAGGGTCAAGAGACCCAGTACTTC. Amino acids: CASSLARQGQETQYF. Full variable domain (rest looked up from reference TRBV7-9 and TRBJ2-5): DTGVSQNPRHKITKRGQNVTFRCDPISEHNRLYWYRQTLGQGPEFLTYFQNEAQLEKSRLLSDRFSAERPKGSFSTLEIQRTEQGDSAMYLCASSLARQGQETQYFGPGTRLLVL.

This clone was recorded once. This rearrangement joins TRBV4-2 to TRBJ2-7, with D tentatively TRBD1 (6 bases). Germline lookup yields CDR1 LGHNA and CDR2 YNFKEQ. CDR3 length equals 13 residues. V was pared by 0 bases and J by 5 bases, with 8 bases between. This CDR3 is CASSQESGDEQYF. CDR3 coding DNA: TGTGCCAGCAGCCAAGAGTCAGGGGACGAGCAGTACTTC.

CDR3 sequence (DNA): TGTGCCAGCAGCCCGACCCCAGACCTTGGACAGGGACGCTTGGGGGGCTACACCTTC. Its translation is CASSPTPDLGQGRLGGYTF. The J gene is TRBJ1-2, the V gene TRBV7-2, with TRBD1 matching over 8 bases. Germline V gene data show CDR1 as SGHTA and CDR2 as FQGNSA. The length of the CDR3 is 19 residues. V lost 5 bases to trimming and J lost 8 bases; unmatched junction nucleotides: 25.

V is TRBV5-1 and J is TRBJ2-1; no clear D gene. CDR3 length equals 13 residues. CDR1 is SGHRS and CDR2 is YFSETQ in the germline V gene. Trimming took 0 bases from V and 5 from J, leaving 6 bases between them. This CDR3 reads CASSLDVNNEQFF. The CDR3 DNA sequence: TGCGCCAGCAGCTTGGACGTTAACAATGAGCAGTTCTTC.

The rearrangement joins TRBV4-1 to TRBJ2-7; TRBD1 matches at 7 bases. J gave up 1 base and V 2 bases, and 11 bases lay outside the gene matches. The CDR3 has 17 residues. Germline V CDR1 and CDR2: MGHRA, YSYEKL. The CDR3 DNA follows: TGCGCCAGCAGCCAAATCCCGCCCCGGACAGGATCCTACGAGCAGTACTTC. Translating it yields CASSQIPPRTGSYEQYF.

V gene TRBV28 combines with J gene TRBJ2-7; D is ambiguous. CDR1 and CDR2 from the germline V gene are MDHEN and SYDVKM. Trimming took 3 bases from V and 2 from J, leaving 11 bases between them. The CDR3 length is 14 residues. DNA for the CDR3: TGTGCCAGCAGTTTTTCTTACCCCACCTACGAGCAGTACTTC. It specifies CASSFSYPTYEQYF.